This TCR beta chain comes out of a study of blood T cell repertoires in COVID-19. In the study overall: The study drew acute and convalescent COVID-19 samples from the United States, Italy and Spain. PBMCs, B-cell-depleted T cells, or T cells provided the cDNA or gDNA that made up the material.

V was pared by 1 base and J by 10 bases, with 7 bases of the junction left unmatched. The CDR3 has 14 amino acids. Germline CDR1 SGHTA, CDR2 FQGNSA. Per the authors' pipeline: The assay estimated nucleated cells by amplifying reference gene primers. Sequenced by immunoSEQ multiplex PCR; TCRdb stores in-frame clones only, minus some. The V and J calls and clone size are taken from that table; D and trimming were inferred from the DNA. The table records some 300,000 clones, around 90% of them present only once. Material for sequencing was peripheral blood. This chain connects TRBV7-2 to TRBJ2-3, with 8 positions matching TRBD2. The source of this sequence is a man between 65 and 85 years old with acute or convalescent COVID-19. CDR3 protein: CASSLDREGSAQYF. The CDR3 DNA reads as TGTGCCAGCAGCTTAGACCGGGAGGGTAGCGCGCAGTATTTT.